A single T cell receptor beta chain is shown here with its context. What it binds is unknown. Tagging with unique molecular identifiers was a feature of the TCR beta cDNA libraries. Via MiXCR, TCRdb re-called the PCR reads, giving one row per CDR3 protein. Among 750,000 to 950,000 distinct CDR3 sequences listed, roughly 50% were seen once. The record originates from a study of post-analysis software for immune sequencing data. Germline V gene lookup returns CDR1 LGHDT and CDR2 YNNKEL (reference sequence). The V segment lost 6 bases and the J segment 3 bases; nucleotides outside the gene matches: 7. This CDR3 is 15 amino acids long. Study findings and constraints: The study found significantly lower normalized Chao1 diversity in multiple sclerosis patients than in controls. Compared with controls, patients had more of 4 to 6 TRBV segments, including TRBV5-6, TRBV5-1 and TRBV20-1.

Sequencing was performed on blood. The gene calls are TRBV3-1 and TRBJ2-3; TRBD1 matches at 9 bases. The source is a girl between 10 and 17 years old with multiple sclerosis. The CDR3 protein is CASRVGQGETDTQYF. The CDR3, as DNA: TGTGCCAGCAGAGTGGGACAGGGAGAGACAGATACGCAGTATTTT.